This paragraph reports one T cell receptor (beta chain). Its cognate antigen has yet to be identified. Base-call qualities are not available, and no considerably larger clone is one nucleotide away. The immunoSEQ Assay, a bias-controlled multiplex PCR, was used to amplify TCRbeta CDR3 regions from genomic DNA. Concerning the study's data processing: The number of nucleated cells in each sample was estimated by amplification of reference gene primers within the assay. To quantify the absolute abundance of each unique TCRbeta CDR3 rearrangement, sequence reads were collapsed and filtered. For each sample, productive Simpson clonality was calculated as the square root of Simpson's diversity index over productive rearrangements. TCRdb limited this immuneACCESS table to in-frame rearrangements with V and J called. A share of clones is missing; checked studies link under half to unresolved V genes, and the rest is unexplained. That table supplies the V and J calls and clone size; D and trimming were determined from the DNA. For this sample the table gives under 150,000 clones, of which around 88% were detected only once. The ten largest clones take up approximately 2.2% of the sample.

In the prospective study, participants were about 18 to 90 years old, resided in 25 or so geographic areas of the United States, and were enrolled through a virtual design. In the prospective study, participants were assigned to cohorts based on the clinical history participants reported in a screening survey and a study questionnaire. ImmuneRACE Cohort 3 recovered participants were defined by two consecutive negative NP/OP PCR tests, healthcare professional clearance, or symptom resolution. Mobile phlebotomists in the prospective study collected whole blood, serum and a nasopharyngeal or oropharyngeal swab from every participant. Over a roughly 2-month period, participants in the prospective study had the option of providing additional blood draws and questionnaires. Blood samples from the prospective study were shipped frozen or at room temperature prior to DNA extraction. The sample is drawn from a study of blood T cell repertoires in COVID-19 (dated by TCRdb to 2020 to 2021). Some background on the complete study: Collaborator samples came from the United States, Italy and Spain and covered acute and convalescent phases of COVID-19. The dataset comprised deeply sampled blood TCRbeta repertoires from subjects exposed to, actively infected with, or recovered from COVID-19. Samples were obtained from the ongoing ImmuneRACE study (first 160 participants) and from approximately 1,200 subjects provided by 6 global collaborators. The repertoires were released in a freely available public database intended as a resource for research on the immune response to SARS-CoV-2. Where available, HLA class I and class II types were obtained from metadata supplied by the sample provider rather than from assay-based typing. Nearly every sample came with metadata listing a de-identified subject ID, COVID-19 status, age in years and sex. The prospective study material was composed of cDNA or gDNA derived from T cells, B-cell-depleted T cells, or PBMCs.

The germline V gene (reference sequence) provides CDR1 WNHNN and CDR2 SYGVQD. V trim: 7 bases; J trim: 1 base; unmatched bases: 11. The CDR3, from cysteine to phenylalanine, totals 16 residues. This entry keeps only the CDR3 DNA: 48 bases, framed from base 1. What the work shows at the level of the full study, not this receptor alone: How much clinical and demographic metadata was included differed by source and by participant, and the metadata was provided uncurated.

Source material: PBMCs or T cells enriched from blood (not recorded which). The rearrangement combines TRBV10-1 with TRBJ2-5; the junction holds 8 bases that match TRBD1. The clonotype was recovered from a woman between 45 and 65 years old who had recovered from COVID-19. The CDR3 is CASNFPSDRAQETQYF. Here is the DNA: TGCGCCAGCAATTTCCCCTCGGACAGGGCCCAAGAGACCCAGTACTTC.